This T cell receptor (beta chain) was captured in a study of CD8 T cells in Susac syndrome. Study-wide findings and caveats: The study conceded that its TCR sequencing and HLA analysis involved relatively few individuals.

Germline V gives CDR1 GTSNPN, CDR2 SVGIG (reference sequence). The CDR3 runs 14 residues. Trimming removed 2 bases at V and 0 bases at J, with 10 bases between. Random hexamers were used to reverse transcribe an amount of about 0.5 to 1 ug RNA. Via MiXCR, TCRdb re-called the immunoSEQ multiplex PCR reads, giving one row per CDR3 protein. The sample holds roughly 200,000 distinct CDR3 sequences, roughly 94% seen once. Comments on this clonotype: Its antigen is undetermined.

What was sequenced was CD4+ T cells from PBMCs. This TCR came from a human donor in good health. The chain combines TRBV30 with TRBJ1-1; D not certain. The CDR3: CAWSLINMNTEAFF. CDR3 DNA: TGTGCCTGGAGTTTGATAAACATGAACACTGAAGCTTTCTTT.